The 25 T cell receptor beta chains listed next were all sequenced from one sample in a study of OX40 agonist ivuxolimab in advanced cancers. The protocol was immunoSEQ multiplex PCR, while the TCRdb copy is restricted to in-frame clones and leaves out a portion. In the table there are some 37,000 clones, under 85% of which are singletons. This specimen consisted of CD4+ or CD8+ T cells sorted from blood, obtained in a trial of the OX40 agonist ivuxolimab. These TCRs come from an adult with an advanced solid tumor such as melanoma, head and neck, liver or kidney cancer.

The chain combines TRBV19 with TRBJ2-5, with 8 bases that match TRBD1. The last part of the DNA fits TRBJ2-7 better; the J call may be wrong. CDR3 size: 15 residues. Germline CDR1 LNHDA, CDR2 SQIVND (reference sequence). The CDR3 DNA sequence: TGTGCCAGTAAGCAGGGGGCCGGGGATTCCTACGAGCAGTACTTC. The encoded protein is CASKQGAGDSYEQYF.

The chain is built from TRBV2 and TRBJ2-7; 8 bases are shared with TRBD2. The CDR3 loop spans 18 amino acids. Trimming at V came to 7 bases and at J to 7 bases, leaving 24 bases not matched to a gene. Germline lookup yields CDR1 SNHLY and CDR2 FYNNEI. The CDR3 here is CASTSPGTSERVSGEQYF. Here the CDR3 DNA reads TGTGCCAGCACCTCCCCCGGGACTAGTGAAAGGGTTAGTGGGGAGCAGTACTTC. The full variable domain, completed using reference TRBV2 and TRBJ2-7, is EPEVTQTPSHQVTQMGQEVILRCVPISNHLYFYWYRQILGQKVEFLVSFYNNEISEKSEIFDDQFSVERPDGSNFTLKIRSTKLEDSAMYFCASTSPGTSERVSGEQYFGPGTRLTVT.

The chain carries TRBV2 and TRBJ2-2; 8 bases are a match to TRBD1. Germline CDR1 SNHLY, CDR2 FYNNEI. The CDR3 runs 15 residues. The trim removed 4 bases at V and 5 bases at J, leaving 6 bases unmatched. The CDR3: CASSGTGLGTGELFF. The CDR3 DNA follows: TGTGCCAGCAGTGGGACAGGGCTAGGTACCGGGGAGCTGTTTTTT.

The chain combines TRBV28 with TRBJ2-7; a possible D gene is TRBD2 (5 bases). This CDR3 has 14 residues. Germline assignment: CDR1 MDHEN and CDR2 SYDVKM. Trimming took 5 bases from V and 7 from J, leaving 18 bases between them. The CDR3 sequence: CASSPLEDFEEQYF. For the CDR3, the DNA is TGTGCCAGCAGTCCCCTCGAGGACTTCGAGGAGCAGTACTTC.

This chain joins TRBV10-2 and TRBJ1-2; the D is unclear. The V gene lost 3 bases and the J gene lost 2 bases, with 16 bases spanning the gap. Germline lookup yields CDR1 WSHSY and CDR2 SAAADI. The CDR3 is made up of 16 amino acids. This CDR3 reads CASSERRKTTNYGYTF. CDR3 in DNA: TGCGCCAGCAGTGAAAGACGGAAGACGACCAACTATGGCTACACCTTC.

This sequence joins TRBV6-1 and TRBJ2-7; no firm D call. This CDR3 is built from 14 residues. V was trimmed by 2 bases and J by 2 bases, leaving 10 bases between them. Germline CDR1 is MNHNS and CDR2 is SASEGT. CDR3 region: CASSEKLSAYEQYF. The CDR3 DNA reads TGTGCCAGCAGTGAAAAGTTGTCAGCCTACGAGCAGTACTTC.

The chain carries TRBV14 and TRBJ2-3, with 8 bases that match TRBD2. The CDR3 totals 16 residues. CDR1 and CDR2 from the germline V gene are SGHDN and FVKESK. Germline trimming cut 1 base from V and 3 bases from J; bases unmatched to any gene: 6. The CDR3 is CASSQGRGGVTDTQYF. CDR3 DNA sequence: TGTGCCAGCAGCCAAGGACGGGGGGGTGTTACAGATACGCAGTATTTT. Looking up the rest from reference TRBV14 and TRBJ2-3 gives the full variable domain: EAGVTQFPSHSVIEKGQTVTLRCDPISGHDNLYWYRRVMGKEIKFLLHFVKESKQDESGMPNNRFLAERTGGTYSTLKVQPAELEDSGVYFCASSQGRGGVTDTQYFGPGTRLTVL.

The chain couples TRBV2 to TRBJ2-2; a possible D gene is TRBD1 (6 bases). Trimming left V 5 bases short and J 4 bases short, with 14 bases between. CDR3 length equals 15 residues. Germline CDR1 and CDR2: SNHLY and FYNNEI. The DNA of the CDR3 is TGTGCCAGCAGTTTCAACAGGGTTCTCACCGGGGAGCTGTTTTTT. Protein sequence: CASSFNRVLTGELFF.

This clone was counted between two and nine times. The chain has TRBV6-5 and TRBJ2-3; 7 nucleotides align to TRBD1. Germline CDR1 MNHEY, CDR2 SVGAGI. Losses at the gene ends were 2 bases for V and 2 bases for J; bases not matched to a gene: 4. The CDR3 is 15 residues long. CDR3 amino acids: CASSYRGPITDTQYF. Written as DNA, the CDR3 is TGTGCCAGCAGTTACAGGGGGCCAATCACAGATACGCAGTATTTT.

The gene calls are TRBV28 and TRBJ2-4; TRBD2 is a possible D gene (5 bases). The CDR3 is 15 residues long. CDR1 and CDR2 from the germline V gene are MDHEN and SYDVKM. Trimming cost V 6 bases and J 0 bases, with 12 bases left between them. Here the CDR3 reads CASRAEESAKNIQYF. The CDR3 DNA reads TGTGCCAGCAGAGCGGAAGAATCAGCCAAAAACATTCAGTACTTC.

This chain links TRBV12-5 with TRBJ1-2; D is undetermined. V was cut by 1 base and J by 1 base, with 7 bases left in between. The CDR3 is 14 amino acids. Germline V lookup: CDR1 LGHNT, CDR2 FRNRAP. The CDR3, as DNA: TGTGCTAGTGGTTTGGCGGCGGGTAACTATGGCTACACCTTC. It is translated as CASGLAAGNYGYTF.

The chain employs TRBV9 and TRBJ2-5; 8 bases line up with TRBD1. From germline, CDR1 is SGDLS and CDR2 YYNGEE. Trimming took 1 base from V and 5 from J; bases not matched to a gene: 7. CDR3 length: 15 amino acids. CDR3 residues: CASSVSQGAWETQYF. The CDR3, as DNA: TGTGCCAGCAGCGTATCGCAGGGGGCTTGGGAGACCCAGTACTTC.

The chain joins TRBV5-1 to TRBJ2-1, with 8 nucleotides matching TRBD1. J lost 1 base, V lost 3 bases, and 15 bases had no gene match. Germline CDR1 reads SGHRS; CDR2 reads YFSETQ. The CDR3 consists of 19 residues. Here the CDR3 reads CASSSPGQALIVSYNEQFF. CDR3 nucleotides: TGCGCCAGCAGCTCCCCGGGACAGGCTCTAATCGTGTCCTACAATGAGCAGTTCTTC. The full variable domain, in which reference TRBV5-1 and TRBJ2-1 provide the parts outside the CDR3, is KAGVTQTPRYLIKTRGQQVTLSCSPISGHRSVSWYQQTPGQGLQFLFEYFSETQRNKGNFPGRFSGRQFSNSRSEMNVSTLELGDSALYLCASSSPGQALIVSYNEQFFGPGTRLTVL.

The chain's CDR3 is CASSLGPTGNNEKLFF. CDR3 in DNA: TGCGCCAGCAGCTTGGGTCCGACAGGGAACAATGAAAAACTGTTTTTT. The chain recombines TRBV5-1 with TRBJ1-4; 7 nucleotides align to TRBD1. Germline trimming cut 0 bases from V and 5 bases from J; bases unmatched to any gene: 7. The CDR3 runs 16 residues. Germline CDR1 is SGHRS and CDR2 is YFSETQ.

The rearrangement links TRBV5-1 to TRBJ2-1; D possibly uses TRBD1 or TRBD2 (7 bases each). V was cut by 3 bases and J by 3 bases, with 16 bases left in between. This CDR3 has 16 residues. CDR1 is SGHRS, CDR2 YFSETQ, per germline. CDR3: CASSYQGGPLYNEQFF. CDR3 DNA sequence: TGCGCCAGCAGCTACCAGGGGGGGCCCCTCTACAATGAGCAGTTCTTC.

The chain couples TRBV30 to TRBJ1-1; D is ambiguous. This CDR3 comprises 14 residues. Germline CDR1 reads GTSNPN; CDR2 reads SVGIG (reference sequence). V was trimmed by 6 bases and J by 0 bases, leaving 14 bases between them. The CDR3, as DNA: TGTGCCTGCAGCCGGAGTTATATGAACACTGAAGCTTTCTTT. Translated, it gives CACSRSYMNTEAFF.

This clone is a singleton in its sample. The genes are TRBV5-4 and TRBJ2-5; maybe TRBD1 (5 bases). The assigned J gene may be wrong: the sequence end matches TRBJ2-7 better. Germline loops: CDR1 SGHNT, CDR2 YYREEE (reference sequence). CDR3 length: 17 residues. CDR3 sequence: CASSSKTYSRATYEQYF. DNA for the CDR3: TGTGCCAGCAGCTCCAAGACTTATTCCAGGGCCACCTACGAGCAGTACTTC.

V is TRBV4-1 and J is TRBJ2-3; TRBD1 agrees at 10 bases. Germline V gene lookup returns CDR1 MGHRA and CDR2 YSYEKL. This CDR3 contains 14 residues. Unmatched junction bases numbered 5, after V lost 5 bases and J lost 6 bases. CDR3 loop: CASSRQGAIDTQYF. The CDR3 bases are TGCGCCAGCAGCAGACAGGGGGCGATCGATACGCAGTATTTT.

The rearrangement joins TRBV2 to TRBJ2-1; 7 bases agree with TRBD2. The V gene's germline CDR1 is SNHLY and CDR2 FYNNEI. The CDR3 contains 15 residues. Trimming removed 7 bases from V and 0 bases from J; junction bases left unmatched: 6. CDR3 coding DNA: TGTGCCAGCAAGCGGGACCAAAGCTCCTACAATGAGCAGTTCTTC. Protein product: CASKRDQSSYNEQFF.

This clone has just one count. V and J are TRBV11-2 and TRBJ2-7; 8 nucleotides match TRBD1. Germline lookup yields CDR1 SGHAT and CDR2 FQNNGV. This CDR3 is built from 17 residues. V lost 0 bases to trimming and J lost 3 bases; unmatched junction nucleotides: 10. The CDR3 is CASSLEGTGVLLYEQYF. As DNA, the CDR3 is TGTGCCAGCAGCTTAGAGGGGACAGGCGTCCTCCTCTACGAGCAGTACTTC.

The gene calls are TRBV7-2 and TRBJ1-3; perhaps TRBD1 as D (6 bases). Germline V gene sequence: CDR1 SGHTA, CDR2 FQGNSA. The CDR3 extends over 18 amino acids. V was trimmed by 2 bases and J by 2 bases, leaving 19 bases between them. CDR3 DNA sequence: TGTGCCAGCAGCTTACACCCAGGGGTGAGAAAAACTGGAAACACCATATATTTT. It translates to CASSLHPGVRKTGNTIYF. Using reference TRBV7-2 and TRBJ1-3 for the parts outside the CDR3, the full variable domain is GAGVSQSPSNKVTEKGKDVELRCDPISGHTALYWYRQSLGQGLEFLIYFQGNSAPDKSGLPSDRFSAERTGGSVSTLTIQRTQQEDSAVYLCASSLHPGVRKTGNTIYFGEGSWLTVV.

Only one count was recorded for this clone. Written as DNA, the CDR3 is TGTGCCAGTACCCAAGGGGCTAGCGGGGGTGAGACCCAGTACTTC. This codes for CASTQGASGGETQYF. This chain joins TRBV19 and TRBJ2-5; 10 positions agree with TRBD2. Germline V gives CDR1 LNHDA, CDR2 SQIVND (reference sequence). J was trimmed by 5 bases and V by 7 bases; bases with no gene match: 10. The CDR3 runs 15 residues. The full variable domain, rest sourced from reference TRBV19 and TRBJ2-5, is DGGITQSPKYLFRKEGQNVTLSCEQNLNHDAMYWYRQDPGQGLRLIYYSQIVNDFQKGDIAEGYSVSREKKESFPLTVTSAQKNPTAFYLCASTQGASGGETQYFGPGTRLLVL.

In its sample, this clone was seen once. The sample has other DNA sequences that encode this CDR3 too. The CDR3 sequence: CASSLSQETQYF. The CDR3 DNA is TGCGCCAGCAGCTTGTCACAAGAGACCCAGTACTTC. This sequence joins TRBV5-1 and TRBJ2-5; no clear D gene. The ends were cut back, 1 base at V and 2 bases at J, with 3 bases in the middle. Germline CDR1 and CDR2: SGHRS and YFSETQ. The CDR3 spans 12 residues.

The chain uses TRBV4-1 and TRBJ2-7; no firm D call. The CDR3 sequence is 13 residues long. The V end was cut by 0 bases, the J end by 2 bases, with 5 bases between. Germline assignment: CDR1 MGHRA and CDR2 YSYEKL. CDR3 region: CASSQDNPYEQYF. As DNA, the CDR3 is TGCGCCAGCAGCCAAGATAATCCCTACGAGCAGTACTTC.

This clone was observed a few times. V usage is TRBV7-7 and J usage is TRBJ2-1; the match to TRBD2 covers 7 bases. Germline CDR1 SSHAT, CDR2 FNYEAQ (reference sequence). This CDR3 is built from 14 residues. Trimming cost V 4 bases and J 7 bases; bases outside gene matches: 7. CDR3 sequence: CASSSSSGGNEQFF. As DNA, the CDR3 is TGTGCCAGCAGCTCGTCGTCGGGAGGAAATGAGCAGTTCTTC.